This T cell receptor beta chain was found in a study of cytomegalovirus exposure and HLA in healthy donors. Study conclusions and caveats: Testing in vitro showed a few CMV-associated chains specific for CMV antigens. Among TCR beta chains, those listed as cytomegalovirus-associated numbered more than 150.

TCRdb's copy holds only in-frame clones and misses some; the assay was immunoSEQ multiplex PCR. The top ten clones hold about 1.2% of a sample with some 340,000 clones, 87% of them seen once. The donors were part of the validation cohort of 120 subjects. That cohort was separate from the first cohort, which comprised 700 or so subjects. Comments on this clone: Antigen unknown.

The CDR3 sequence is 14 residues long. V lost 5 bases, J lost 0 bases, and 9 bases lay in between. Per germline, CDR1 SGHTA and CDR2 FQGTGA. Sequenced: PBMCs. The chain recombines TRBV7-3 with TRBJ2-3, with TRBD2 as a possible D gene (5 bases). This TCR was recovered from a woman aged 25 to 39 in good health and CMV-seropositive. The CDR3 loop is CASSHGGSTDTQYF. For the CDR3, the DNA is TGTGCCAGCAGCCACGGAGGAAGCACAGATACGCAGTATTTT. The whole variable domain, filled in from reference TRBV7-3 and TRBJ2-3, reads GAGVSQTPSNKVTEKGKYVELRCDPISGHTALYWYRQSLGQGPEFLIYFQGTGAADDSGLPNDRFFAVRPEGSVSTLKIQRTERGDSAVYLCASSHGGSTDTQYFGPGTRLTVL.